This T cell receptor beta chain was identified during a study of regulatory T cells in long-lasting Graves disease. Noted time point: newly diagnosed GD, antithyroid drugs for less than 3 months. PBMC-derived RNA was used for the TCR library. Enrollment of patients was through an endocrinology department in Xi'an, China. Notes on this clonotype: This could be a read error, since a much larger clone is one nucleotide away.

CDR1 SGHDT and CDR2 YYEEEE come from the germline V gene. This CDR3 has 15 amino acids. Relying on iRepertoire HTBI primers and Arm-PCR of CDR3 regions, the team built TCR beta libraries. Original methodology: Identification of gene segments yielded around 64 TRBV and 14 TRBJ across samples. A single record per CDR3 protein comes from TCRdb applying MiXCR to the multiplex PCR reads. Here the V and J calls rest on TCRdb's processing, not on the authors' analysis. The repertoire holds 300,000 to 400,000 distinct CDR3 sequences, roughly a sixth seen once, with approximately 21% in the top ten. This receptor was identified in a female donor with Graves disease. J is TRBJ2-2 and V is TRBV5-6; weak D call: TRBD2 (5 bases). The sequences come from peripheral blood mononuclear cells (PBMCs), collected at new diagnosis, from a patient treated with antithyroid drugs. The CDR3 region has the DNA TGTGCCAGCAGCTTGGAGACCTGGAACACCGGGGAGCTGCTTTTT. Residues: CASSLETWNTGELLF.